This is a list of T cell receptor beta chains from one sample in a study of cytomegalovirus exposure and HLA in healthy donors. The method was immunoSEQ multiplex PCR; TCRdb's version includes in-frame clones alone and lacks a portion of them. The table lists hundreds of thousands of clones, around 80% of them singletons. Sequences were obtained from PBMCs. These receptors all stem from a boy aged 10-17 years in good health and CMV-seronegative. The CDR3 runs from the conserved cysteine through the conserved F or W. D genes are given only for firm matches. Not all rows give a size; the values are once, few, many and, for expanded clones, a class.

d_call,j_call,clone_size,v_call,cdr3_length,cdr3_aa,cdr3_nt
TRBD1,TRBJ2-6,NA,TRBV13,16,CASSLGDRGQGDVLTF,TGTGCCAGCAGCTTAGGGGACAGGGGGCAGGGCGACGTCCTGACTTTC
NA,TRBJ1-2,NA,TRBV6-1,12,CASSDRVGGYTF,TGTGCCAGCAGTGACAGGGTGGGGGGCTACACCTTC
NA,TRBJ1-2,few,TRBV30,12,CAWSVGARGYTF,TGTGCCTGGAGTGTAGGGGCGAGAGGCTACACCTTC
TRBD1,TRBJ1-2,NA,TRBV5-1,15,CASSIRMDRGSGYTF,TGCGCCAGCAGTATAAGAATGGACAGGGGAAGTGGCTACACCTTC
TRBD1,TRBJ2-1,NA,TRBV27,17,CASSPGTAETTYNEQFF,TGTGCCAGCAGTCCCGGGACAGCAGAAACAACCTACAATGAGCAGTTCTTC
NA,TRBJ2-3,once,TRBV19,13,CASKQLSTDTQYF,TGTGCCAGTAAACAGCTTAGCACAGATACGCAGTATTTT
NA,TRBJ1-2,NA,TRBV5-1,15,CASRPQAGDLDGYTF,TGCGCCAGCAGGCCTCAGGCGGGTGACTTGGATGGCTACACCTTC
TRBD2,TRBJ2-3,NA,TRBV6-1,15,CASSEGLAVEDTQYF,TGTGCCAGCAGTGAAGGACTAGCGGTCGAAGATACGCAGTATTTT
NA,TRBJ1-1,once,TRBV2,13,CASRTGVNTEAFF,TGTGCCAGCAGGACAGGCGTGAACACTGAAGCTTTCTTT
NA,TRBJ1-2,NA,TRBV28,15,CASSEVGGTNYGYTF,TGTGCCAGCAGTGAGGTGGGAGGTACTAACTATGGCTACACCTTC
NA,TRBJ1-2,NA,TRBV7-9,14,CASRPPGEYYGYTF,TGTGCCAGCAGACCGCCCGGGGAATACTATGGCTACACCTTC
TRBD2,TRBJ2-1,NA,TRBV6-5,15,CASSYSREGYNEQFF,TGTGCCAGCAGTTACTCGCGGGAGGGATATAATGAGCAGTTCTTC
NA,TRBJ2-3,NA,TRBV29-1,12,CSVASGTDTQYF,TGCAGCGTCGCTTCAGGGACAGATACGCAGTATTTT
NA,TRBJ1-4,NA,TRBV19,14,CASKTGIGVEKLFF,TGTGCCAGTAAGACAGGCATAGGGGTTGAAAAACTGTTTTTT
TRBD1,TRBJ1-4,NA,TRBV6-5,14,CASTPDRRNEKLFF,TGTGCCAGCACCCCGGACAGGCGAAATGAAAAACTGTTTTTT
NA,TRBJ1-2,NA,TRBV29-1,13,CSVEVGSGWGYTF,TGCAGCGTTGAAGTGGGCAGTGGCTGGGGCTACACCTTC
TRBD2,TRBJ2-1,NA,TRBV11-2,15,CASSLAGGTYNEQFF,TGTGCCAGCAGCTTAGCGGGGGGTACTTACAATGAGCAGTTCTTC
NA,TRBJ2-7,NA,TRBV6-5,13,CASSGGNQYEQYF,TGTGCCAGCAGCGGGGGTAATCAGTACGAGCAGTACTTC
TRBD1,TRBJ2-7,NA,TRBV29-1,13,CSVRPTGGYEQYF,TGCAGCGTTCGTCCGACAGGGGGCTACGAGCAGTACTTC
NA,TRBJ1-6,NA,TRBV19,17,CASSIDGPSSYNSPLHF,TGTGCCAGTAGTATAGACGGTCCGAGCTCCTATAATTCACCCCTCCACTTT
NA,TRBJ1-4,NA,TRBV7-8,15,CASSPVTPFNEKLFF,TGTGCCAGCAGCCCAGTGACTCCCTTTAATGAAAAACTGTTTTTT
NA,TRBJ1-1,NA,TRBV4-2,17,CASSLGDRSNPNTEAFF,TGTGCCAGCAGCTTAGGTGACAGAAGCAACCCGAACACTGAAGCTTTCTTT
TRBD2,TRBJ2-3,NA,TRBV28,14,CASSLAGVTDTQYF,TGTGCCAGCAGTTTAGCGGGAGTCACAGATACGCAGTATTTT
NA,TRBJ1-2,NA,TRBV19,14,CASSTTGFGYGYTF,TGTGCCAGTAGTACCACAGGGTTCGGCTATGGCTACACCTTC
NA,TRBJ2-3,NA,TRBV9,13,CASSAYRADTQYF,TGTGCCAGCAGCGCGTACAGGGCAGATACGCAGTATTTT
NA,TRBJ2-2,NA,TRBV7-2,15,CASSLSGVDTGELFF,TGTGCCAGCAGCTTGTCGGGAGTTGACACCGGGGAGCTGTTTTTT
TRBD1,TRBJ2-3,NA,TRBV27,16,CASRHRRTGVTDTQYF,TGTGCCAGCAGGCACCGTAGGACAGGGGTCACAGATACGCAGTATTTT
TRBD2,TRBJ2-1,NA,TRBV11-3,16,CASSWGLAGAYNEQFF,TGTGCCAGCAGCTGGGGACTAGCGGGAGCCTACAATGAGCAGTTCTTC
TRBD1,TRBJ1-6,NA,TRBV7-9,14,CASRPGTGGSPLHF,TGTGCCAGCAGGCCCGGGACAGGAGGGTCACCCCTCCACTTT
NA,TRBJ2-7,NA,TRBV29-1,10,CSVEGAEQYF,TGCAGCGTTGAAGGGGCCGAGCAGTACTTC
TRBD1,TRBJ1-2,NA,TRBV4-1,14,CASSPGQGTHGYTF,TGCGCCAGCAGCCCAGGACAGGGGACCCATGGCTACACCTTC
NA,TRBJ1-5,NA,TRBV10-3,13,CASCGQSNQPQHF,TGTGCCAGCTGTGGACAGAGCAATCAGCCCCAGCATTTT
TRBD2,TRBJ2-1,NA,TRBV2,15,CASSVVASGSDEQFF,TGTGCCAGCAGTGTCGTTGCTAGCGGGAGCGATGAGCAGTTCTTC